This note documents a single T cell receptor beta chain sequence. This entry belongs to a study of cytomegalovirus exposure and HLA in healthy donors. The CDR3 runs 15 residues. The V and J ends lost 3 bases and 2 bases, in that order; junction bases with no gene match: 2. Germline V gene lookup returns CDR1 SQVTM and CDR2 ANQGSEA. Primers: 60 Vbeta forward and 13 Jbeta reverse. Clones were read by immunoSEQ multiplex PCR, and TCRdb kept only the in-frame ones, dropping some. Of more than 90,000 clones in the sample, approximately 77% were seen once. Sequenced sample: PBMCs. This chain connects TRBV29-1 to TRBJ2-7, with TRBD2 matching 15 bases. The receptor was isolated from a female donor in good health and CMV-seronegative. The CDR3 sequence: CSVEGTSGRPYEQYF. The CDR3 DNA sequence: TGCAGCGTTGAGGGGACTAGCGGGAGGCCCTACGAGCAGTACTTC.